This entry features one T cell receptor (delta chain) sequence. This record belongs to a study of gamma-delta T cells after stem cell transplantation. TCRdb reanalyzed the RT-PCR reads using CATT. The data show more than 950 delta-chain clones, with roughly 9.7% seen just once and 45% held by the top ten. Germline CDR1 reads GEAIGNYY; CDR2 reads EKD. Trimming removed 1 base from V and 0 bases from J; junction bases left unmatched: 13. The CDR3 has 18 amino acids. Specimen: gamma-delta T cells. The gene calls are TRDV2 and TRDJ1; 7 bases align to TRDD3. The receptor comes from a human donor. It is not recorded whose cells these are; they may come from a transplant donor. CDR3 nucleotides: TGTGCCTGTGACACTCTCCTTACTGGGGTCTACCACACCGATAAACTCATCTTT. It codes for CACDTLLTGVYHTDKLIF.